Shown below are 14 T cell receptor beta chains from a single sample sequenced in a study of T cells in Graves' hyperthyroidism and ophthalmopathy. TCR beta CDR3 regions were amplified from RNA transcripts. In the first-round RT-PCR of the TCR CDR3, the HTBI primer set was used. TCRdb itself ran the multiplex PCR reads through MiXCR, one entry per CDR3 protein. The sample records approximately 600,000 distinct CDR3 sequences, 15% to 20% being singletons. Input material: blood. The receptors were gathered from a woman aged 25 to 39 with Graves' hyperthyroidism.

This clonotype was recorded a few times. The chain joins TRBV24-1 to TRBJ2-7; no reliable D call. The CDR3 has 13 amino acids. Germline V gives CDR1 KGHDR, CDR2 SFDVKD. V gave up 0 bases and J gave up 3 bases, with 5 bases separating them. As DNA, the CDR3 is TGTGCCACCAGTGATTTGAACGTCTACGAGCAGTACTTC. Translation gives CATSDLNVYEQYF.

This clonotype has just a few counts. The chain couples TRBV14 to TRBJ2-7; D might be TRBD1 (6 bases). V gave up 1 base and J gave up 2 bases, with 15 bases separating them. The CDR3 runs to 16 residues. In germline, CDR1 is SGHDN, CDR2 FVKESK. The CDR3 is CASSQGDTLTPYEQYF. CDR3 in DNA: TGTGCCAGCAGCCAAGGGGACACATTAACGCCCTACGAGCAGTACTTC.

This clonotype was counted at least ten times. V gene TRBV6-1 combines with J gene TRBJ2-7; D possibly matches TRBD1 or TRBD2 (6 bases each). The CDR3 loop spans 14 amino acids. V was trimmed by 6 bases and J by 5 bases, leaving 17 bases between them. Germline V gives CDR1 MNHNS, CDR2 SASEGT. CDR3 sequence (DNA): TGTGCCAGCAGCGTAAGGGGGGAAACTCACGAGCAGTACTTC. Amino acid sequence: CASSVRGETHEQYF.

This clonotype has a handful of counts. The chain has TRBV5-4 and TRBJ2-2, with TRBD2 as a possible D gene (6 bases). The CDR3 runs 16 residues. The V gene lost 3 bases and the J gene lost 4 bases, with 16 bases spanning the gap. The V gene's germline CDR1 is SGHNT and CDR2 YYREEE (reference sequence). CDR3 protein: CASSSRVLGGTGELFF. DNA of the CDR3: TGTGCCAGCAGCTCAAGGGTCTTGGGGGGCACCGGGGAGCTGTTTTTT.

This chain uses TRBV12-3 or TRBV12-4 with TRBJ2-7, with 11 nucleotides matching TRBD1. The J segment lost 9 bases and the V segment lost 7 bases, leaving 8 bases of the junction unmatched. This CDR3 is built from 13 residues. The CDR3 loop is CASTPGTGGSQYF. In DNA, the CDR3 is TGTGCCAGCACCCCCGGGACAGGGGGTTCGCAGTACTTC.

The J gene is TRBJ2-5, the V gene TRBV9, with 9 nucleotides matching TRBD2. The CDR3 length is 15 residues. Germline values: CDR1 SGDLS, CDR2 YYNGEE. The V gene end was trimmed by 2 bases and the J gene end by 2 bases; junction bases not matched to a gene: 4. For the CDR3, the DNA is TGTGCCAGCAGCGTTTCAACTAGCGGGCAAGAGACCCAGTACTTC. This encodes CASSVSTSGQETQYF.

The J gene is TRBJ2-2, the V gene TRBV9, with unresolved D. The CDR3 has 13 residues. Trimming stripped 2 bases from V and 3 bases from J, with 5 bases between. CDR1 SGDLS and CDR2 YYNGEE come from the germline V gene. This CDR3 is CASSVEYTGELFF. CDR3 nucleotides: TGTGCCAGCAGCGTGGAATACACCGGGGAGCTGTTTTTT.

The rearrangement links TRBV29-1 to TRBJ2-5, with TRBD1 matching 7 bases. V trimming: 6 bases; J trimming: 4 bases; junction bases outside the gene matches: 8. The germline V gene encodes CDR1 SQVTM and CDR2 ANQGSEA. There are 13 residues in the CDR3. In DNA form, the CDR3 reads TGCAGCGTCGACACAGGGGACCGAGAGACCCAGTACTTC. Encoded protein: CSVDTGDRETQYF.

The chain joins TRBV6-2 or TRBV6-3 to TRBJ2-3; D is perhaps TRBD2 (6 bases). The CDR3 contains 14 residues. Trimming removed 7 bases at V and 9 bases at J, with 20 bases between. Germline V lookup: CDR1 MNHEY, CDR2 SVGEGT. The CDR3 spells CASTSAGRRGTQYF. Written as DNA, the CDR3 is TGTGCCAGCACTTCCGCGGGGAGGCGAGGAACGCAGTATTTT.

This clonotype was observed many times. This chain uses TRBV5-1 with TRBJ1-1; D is possibly TRBD1 (5 bases). The V gene lost 4 bases and the J gene lost 4 bases, with 14 bases spanning the gap. The CDR3 sequence is 14 residues long. CDR1 SGHRS and CDR2 YFSETQ come from the germline V gene. The CDR3, as DNA: TGCGCCAGCAGCCCCAGGCAGGGTAGCACTGAAGCTTTCTTT. Translated: CASSPRQGSTEAFF.

For this clonotype: A much larger clone lies one base from this, so it may be a read error. This chain connects TRBV3-1 to TRBJ2-2; D perhaps matches TRBD1 (7 bases). This CDR3 spans 15 amino acids. The germline V gene has CDR1 LGHDT and CDR2 YNNKEL (reference sequence). As DNA, the CDR3 is TGTGCCAGCAGCCGCCACAGGGGTTCCACCGGGGGGCTGTTTTTT. It specifies CASSRHRGSTGGLFF. The entire variable domain, with the rest obtained from reference TRBV3-1 and TRBJ2-2, is as follows: DTAVSQTPKYLVTQMGNDKSIKCEQNLGHDTMYWYKQDSKKFLKIMFSYNNKELIINETVPNRFSPKSPDKAHLNLHINSLELGDSAVYFCASSRHRGSTGGLFFGEGSRLTVL.

This clonotype was counted many times. This chain uses TRBV2 with TRBJ1-5; D not certain. This CDR3 contains 17 residues. Germline V lookup: CDR1 SNHLY, CDR2 FYNNEI. Trimming took off 3 bases at V and 0 bases at J, with 15 bases between the two ends. CDR3 DNA sequence: TGTGCCAGCAGTGAGGGAGGTAACCCCTATAGCAATCAGCCCCAGCATTTT. Encoded protein: CASSEGGNPYSNQPQHF.

In its sample, this clonotype was seen many times. CDR3 sequence: CATSESPTSGRAYEQYF. The CDR3 DNA sequence: TGTGCCACCAGTGAGTCCCCGACTAGCGGGAGAGCCTACGAGCAGTACTTC. V usage is TRBV24-1 and J usage is TRBJ2-7; 12 bases fit TRBD2. V lost 4 bases to trimming and J lost 2 bases; unmatched junction nucleotides: 8. In germline, CDR1 is KGHDR, CDR2 SFDVKD. The CDR3 covers 17 residues.

This clonotype showed up just a few times. V and J are TRBV30 and TRBJ2-1, with 7 bases matching TRBD2. Germline V gene lookup returns CDR1 GTSNPN and CDR2 SVGIG (reference sequence). CDR3 length: 14 amino acids. The junction had 4 bases not matched to a gene; V was cut back by 0 bases and J by 5 bases. CDR3: CAWSVHGRNNEQFF. DNA of the CDR3: TGTGCCTGGAGTGTACACGGGAGGAACAATGAGCAGTTCTTC.